There are many counts of the clone carrying this T cell receptor beta chain. Its cognate antigen is unknown. The sample originates from a study of identical twins. Findings and limits, study-wide: Out-of-frame alpha sequences shared by twins were enriched for low generation probability.

TCRdb used MiXCR to reprocess the 5' RACE reads, holding one entry per CDR3 protein. The sample lists a few hundred thousand distinct CDR3 sequences; about 16% were seen once. Germline lookup yields CDR1 SEHNR and CDR2 FQNEAQ (reference sequence). The CDR3 spans 13 residues. Trimming shortened V by 5 bases and J by 3 bases, and 10 bases separated the two germline ends. This sample also belongs to another study, concerning yellow fever vaccine responses in identical twins. That paper notes: Reportedly, twins showed a vaccine T cell response that looked partly convergent and partly personalized.

Sequenced input: CD4+ T cells sorted from blood. The chain is built from TRBV7-9 and TRBJ2-5; D is perhaps TRBD2 (6 bases). The source is a woman younger than 30 in good health. DNA of the CDR3: TGTGCCAGCAGCCCGGGACTGGAAGAGACCCAGTACTTC. Protein product: CASSPGLEETQYF.